Listed here are 18 T cell receptor beta chains from one sample, sequenced in a study of CD8 T cells in Susac syndrome (dated by TCRdb to the late 2010s). Library prep was done by the immunoSEQ multiplex PCR assay. RNA was extracted using the RNeasy kit, and roughly 0.45 to 1 microgram was reverse transcribed with random hexamers. TCRdb passed the public sequencing reads through fastp at Q25 and MiXCR, retaining productive beta sequences. All rows with the same CDR3 protein become a single entry with the most common DNA and genes. The sample records approximately 300,000 distinct CDR3 sequences, about 91% of which are singletons. The ten largest account for about 0.17% of the sample. The source material was CD8+ T cells from PBMCs. Receptor source: a human donor with multiple sclerosis.

Points on this clonotype: One end of the junction varies from germline; a read error may be responsible. This rearrangement joins TRBV30 to TRBJ2-3, with TRBD2 matching 8 bases. The CDR3 sequence is 11 residues long. CDR1 is GTSNPN and CDR2 is SVGIG in the germline V gene (reference sequence). CDR3: CSSGISDTQYF. In DNA form, the CDR3 reads TGCAGTAGCGGGATCTCAGATACGCAGTATTTT. The entire variable domain, with the rest obtained from reference TRBV30 and TRBJ2-3, is as follows: SQTIHQWPATLVQPVGSPLSLECTVEGTSNPNLYWYRQAAGRGLQLLFYSVGIGQISSEVPQNLSASRPQDRQFILSSKKLLLSDSGFYLCSSGISDTQYFGPGTRLTVL.

The chain carries TRBV29-1 and TRBJ2-5; D is possibly TRBD1 (5 bases). Germline lookup yields CDR1 SQVTM and CDR2 ANQGSEA. The CDR3 runs to 15 residues. Trimming removed 7 bases from V and 5 bases from J, with 23 bases in between. CDR3: CSASYGYGRAETQYF. The CDR3 nucleotides are TGCAGCGCCTCTTATGGGTATGGCAGGGCGGAGACCCAGTACTTC.

This sequence joins TRBV14 and TRBJ2-1; unclear D gene. V gave up 1 base and J gave up 4 bases, with 11 bases separating them. Germline CDR1 SGHDN, CDR2 FVKESK. This CDR3 contains 15 residues. The CDR3 loop reads CASSQGSDWYNEQFF. Written as DNA, the CDR3 is TGTGCCAGCAGCCAAGGATCAGACTGGTACAATGAGCAGTTCTTC.

The count of this clonotype is one. The chain recombines TRBV11-2 with TRBJ2-4, with a possible D match to TRBD2 (5 bases). V was trimmed by 2 bases and J by 8 bases, leaving 10 bases between them. Germline V CDR1 and CDR2: SGHAT, FQNNGV. The CDR3 sequence is 13 residues long. CDR3 region: CASSLSRVDIQYF. CDR3 DNA: TGTGCCAGCAGCTTATCGAGGGTAGACATTCAGTACTTC. Using reference TRBV11-2 and TRBJ2-4 for the parts outside the CDR3, the full variable domain is EAGVAQSPRYKIIEKRQSVAFWCNPISGHATLYWYQQILGQGPKLLIQFQNNGVVDDSQLPKDRFSAERLKGVDSTLKIQPAKLEDSAVYLCASSLSRVDIQYFGAGTRLSVL.

V gene TRBV20-1 combines with J gene TRBJ1-1; no definite D call. Trimming pared 2 bases from V and 1 base from J, leaving 2 bases between. CDR1 is DFQATT and CDR2 is SNEGSKA in the germline V gene (reference sequence). CDR3 length: 11 amino acids. CDR3 sequence (DNA): TGCAGTGCTAGACGGAACACTGAAGCTTTCTTT. This sequence encodes CSARRNTEAFF.

The chain is built from TRBV7-2 and TRBJ2-2, with a tentative D call TRBD2 (8 bases). V lost 5 bases and J lost 6, with 22 bases in between. CDR1 is SGHTA, CDR2 FQGNSA, per germline. CDR3 length equals 17 residues. The CDR3 nucleotides are TGTGCCAGCAGCCACCACCGGGACAGCGGGAGACCCGGGGAGCTGTTTTTT. This gives the protein CASSHHRDSGRPGELFF.

The chain carries TRBV28 and TRBJ2-7; D ambiguous. This CDR3 is built from 17 residues. Germline V gives CDR1 MDHEN, CDR2 SYDVKM. V was shortened by 4 bases and J by 2 bases, with 21 bases between the two germline ends. The CDR3 here is CASSSVIIGSPAYEQYF. CDR3 nucleotides: TGTGCCAGCAGTTCGGTGATAATCGGTTCGCCCGCCTACGAGCAGTACTTC.

The chain joins TRBV9 to TRBJ2-7; D uncertain. In germline, CDR1 is SGDLS, CDR2 YYNGEE. The CDR3 contains 14 residues. Trimming removed 2 bases at V and 0 bases at J, with 9 bases between. Here the CDR3 DNA reads TGTGCCAGCAGCGTGGCGTTCCCCTCCTACGAGCAGTACTTC. It codes for CASSVAFPSYEQYF.

This clonotype was recorded a few times. The chain employs TRBV27 and TRBJ2-1; D is unclear. Germline CDR1 is MNHEY and CDR2 is SMNVEV (reference sequence). Trimming stripped 2 bases from V and 1 base from J, with 6 bases between. The CDR3 loop spans 14 amino acids. In DNA, the CDR3 is TGTGCCAGCAGTTTAGCACGGTCCTACAATGAGCAGTTCTTC. Protein: CASSLARSYNEQFF.

The J gene is TRBJ2-1, the V gene TRBV12-3 or TRBV12-4; 9 bases fit TRBD2. After removal of 5 bases from V and 7 bases from J, the junction contained 9 bases not matched to a gene. This CDR3 has 15 residues. The CDR3 sequence: CASSLSGSGENEQFF. The CDR3 region has the DNA TGTGCCAGCAGTCTTAGCGGGAGCGGAGAGAATGAGCAGTTCTTC.

This clonotype is a singleton in its sample. The V gene is TRBV27, the J gene TRBJ1-2; perhaps TRBD1 as D (6 bases). The CDR3 has 13 amino acids. Germline lookup yields CDR1 MNHEY and CDR2 SMNVEV (reference sequence). V dropped 7 bases and J dropped 4 bases, with 13 bases sitting between them. In DNA form, the CDR3 reads TGTGCCAGCAAACCAGGGGCCAGCTATGGCTACACCTTC. It encodes CASKPGASYGYTF.

The chain couples TRBV10-3 to TRBJ2-7; D gene unclear. CDR1 ENHRY and CDR2 SYGVKD come from the germline V gene. The CDR3 extends over 12 amino acids. V was cut by 2 bases and J by 3 bases, with 5 bases left in between. CDR3 nucleotides: TGTGCCATCAGTGAGCCTTACTACGAGCAGTACTTC. It specifies CAISEPYYEQYF.

Only a few counts were recorded for this clonotype. V is TRBV6-5 and J is TRBJ2-3; D is ambiguous. Germline V gene data show CDR1 as MNHEY and CDR2 as SVGAGI. Trimming removed 0 bases at V and 4 bases at J, with 11 bases between. The CDR3 runs 15 residues. Here the CDR3 DNA reads TGTGCCAGCAGTTACTCGAATCTTCAACCAGATACGCAGTATTTT. Encoded protein: CASSYSNLQPDTQYF.

The chain combines TRBV4-3 with TRBJ2-3; the match to TRBD2 covers 9 bases. Germline CDR1 reads LGHNA; CDR2 reads YSLEER. V lost 1 base, J lost 4 bases, and 3 bases stayed unmatched. CDR3 length equals 15 residues. CDR3 DNA: TGCGCCAGCAGCCAAGGTAGCGGGAGCGCAGATACGCAGTATTTT. It specifies CASSQGSGSADTQYF.

The V call is TRBV4-3, the J call TRBJ2-7; no definite D call. V was cut by 0 bases and J by 0 bases, with 12 bases left in between. Germline-derived CDR1 and CDR2 are LGHNA and YSLEER. The CDR3 has 16 amino acids. DNA of the CDR3: TGCGCCAGCAGCCAAGATCCGAGGACGGTCTCCTACGAGCAGTACTTC. It yields the protein CASSQDPRTVSYEQYF.

The chain recombines TRBV7-2 with TRBJ1-2; D remains ambiguous. The CDR3 consists of 12 residues. Trimming cost V 3 bases and J 2 bases, with 4 bases left between them. The germline gives CDR1 SGHTA, CDR2 FQGNSA. DNA of the CDR3: TGTGCCAGCAGCTTTCTAAACTATGGCTACACCTTC. Residues: CASSFLNYGYTF.

CDR3 residues: CASSQVTGVYEQYF. CDR3 DNA: TGTGCCAGCAGCCAAGTGACAGGGGTCTACGAGCAGTACTTC. The J gene is TRBJ2-7, the V gene TRBV4-2; 8 bases match TRBD1. The CDR3 contains 14 residues. Germline CDR1 reads LGHNA; CDR2 reads YNFKEQ. Trimming removed 1 base from V and 3 bases from J; junction bases left unmatched: 2.

This chain links TRBV7-9 with TRBJ2-5; D remains unclear. CDR3 length: 14 residues. CDR1 and CDR2 (germline): SEHNR, FQNEAQ (reference sequence). The germline V and J ends were trimmed by 1 base and 3 bases, with 9 bases remaining between them. CDR3: CASSLVRVEETQYF. The CDR3 region has the DNA TGTGCCAGCAGCTTAGTAAGGGTGGAAGAGACCCAGTACTTC.